This note documents a single T cell receptor beta chain sequence. This specimen comes from a study of blood T cell repertoires in COVID-19. The wider study: Specimens from acute and convalescent COVID-19 originated in the United States, Italy and Spain.

Germline V lookup: CDR1 SNHLY, CDR2 FYNNEI. J lost 7 bases, V lost 6 bases, and 6 bases had no gene match. This CDR3 spans 13 amino acids. Per the original methods: Researchers report that nucleated cell counts were estimated from reference gene primer amplification. Produced via immunoSEQ multiplex PCR; TCRdb's table is partial and in-frame only. That table furnishes V, J and clone size, whereas the DNA furnished D and trimming. The sample has some 270,000 clones, roughly 90% seen once. Sample: PBMCs or T cells enriched from blood (not recorded which). This receptor was identified in a woman aged 40 to 55 who had recovered from COVID-19. The chain employs TRBV2 and TRBJ1-2; 9 nucleotides line up with TRBD1. The CDR3 sequence is CASREDRGGGYTF. The CDR3 bases are TGTGCCAGCAGGGAGGACAGGGGTGGTGGCTACACCTTC.